This TCR beta chain emerged from a study of T-cell reconstitution after alpha-beta-depleted transplantation in children (dated by TCRdb to about 2016). Background for the entire study: T-cell immune reconstitution after TCRalphabeta/CD19-depleted allogeneic hematopoietic cell transplantation in children was quantitatively tracked in the study by means of TCR repertoire profiling. What the authors observed across the whole study: The apparently early alphabetaT-cell count recovery about two months after transplant was reportedly dependent on only several hundred rapidly expanded clones derived from non-depleted graft cells. In some patients, high TCRbeta diversity at day 60 was attributed to recipient T cells and intrathymic progenitors that had survived conditioning. Over the following months the frequencies of hyperexpanded clones went down, and after one year T-cell counts and TCRbeta diversity were mostly credited to newly produced T cells.

The treatment or condition label here, explained by the study, means: allogeneic hematopoietic cell transplantation with graft depleted of TCRalphabeta T cells and CD19 B cells. The children who served as transplant recipients had been given grafts of TCRalphabeta/CD19-depleted allogeneic hematopoietic cells. In this sample, this clonotype turned up many times. Its cognate antigen has yet to be identified. No per-base quality is available; no much larger clone lies one base away. V is reduced by 3 bases and J by 5 bases, leaving a spacing of 11 bases between them. For CDR1 and CDR2, the germline V gene lists SQVTM and ANQGSEA. There are 12 amino acids in the CDR3, from cysteine to phenylalanine inclusive. Only CDR3 DNA remains: 36 bases, in frame from the first base. Libraries were constructed by PCR. The instrument given in TCRdb is Illumina HiSeq 2500. TCR library preparation used molecular barcoding, with unique molecular identifiers applied to normalize quantification of the TCRbeta repertoire. TCRdb cleaned the public reads at Q25 with fastp, built clones with MiXCR and kept in-frame beta chains. All rows with the same CDR3 protein become a single entry with the most common DNA and genes. The sample profile shows 670,000 or so distinct CDR3 sequences; around 12% of them were found once. The top ten constitute 0.75% to 0.85% of the sample.

This clonotype was obtained from a girl aged 2 to 9 with congenital amegakaryocytic thrombocytopenia, due to receive a stem cell transplant. Sequencing used PBMCs, obtained before TCRalphabeta/CD19-depleted stem cell transplant. The chain is assembled from TRBV29-1 and TRBJ2-7; the D gene is perhaps TRBD1 or TRBD2, as each covers 5 bases. This receptor has the CDR3 CSVDQGADEQYF. At the DNA level, the sequence is TGCAGCGTTGACCAGGGAGCAGACGAGCAGTACTTC.